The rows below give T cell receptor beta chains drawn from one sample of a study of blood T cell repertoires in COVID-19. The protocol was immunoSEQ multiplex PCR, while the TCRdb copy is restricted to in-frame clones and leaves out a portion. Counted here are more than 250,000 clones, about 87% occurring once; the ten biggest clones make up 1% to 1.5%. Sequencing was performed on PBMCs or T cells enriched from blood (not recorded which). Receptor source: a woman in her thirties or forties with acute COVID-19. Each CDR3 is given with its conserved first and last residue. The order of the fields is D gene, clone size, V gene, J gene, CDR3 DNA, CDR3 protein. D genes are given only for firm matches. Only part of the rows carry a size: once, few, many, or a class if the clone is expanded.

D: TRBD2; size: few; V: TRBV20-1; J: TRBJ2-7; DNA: TGCAGTGCTAGTAACAGCGGGAGGGGAGGCGAGCAGTACTTC; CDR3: CSASNSGRGGEQYF
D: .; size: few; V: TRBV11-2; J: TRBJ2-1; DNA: TGTGCCAGCAGCTTCGGGAGTTACAATGAGCAGTTCTTC; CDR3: CASSFGSYNEQFF
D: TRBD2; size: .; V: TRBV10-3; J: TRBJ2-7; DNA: TGTGCCATCAGTGAGACGGGAGGGGTAACCTACGAGCAGTACTTC; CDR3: CAISETGGVTYEQYF
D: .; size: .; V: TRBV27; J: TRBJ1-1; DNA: TGTGCCAGCAGTTCCCCCGTCCGGAGCACTGAAGCTTTCTTT; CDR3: CASSSPVRSTEAFF
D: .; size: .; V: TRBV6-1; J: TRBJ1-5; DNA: TGTGCCAGCAGTGAACTCCTCGGTCAGCCCCAGCATTTT; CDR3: CASSELLGQPQHF
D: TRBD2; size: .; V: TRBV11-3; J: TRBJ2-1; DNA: TGTGCCAGCAGCTTAGATCCCCTAGCGGGAAATGAGCAGTTCTTC; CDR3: CASSLDPLAGNEQFF
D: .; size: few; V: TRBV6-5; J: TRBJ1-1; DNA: TGTGCCAGCTCTTCCGGGAGACCACTCGGCACTGAAGCTTTCTTT; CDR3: CASSSGRPLGTEAFF
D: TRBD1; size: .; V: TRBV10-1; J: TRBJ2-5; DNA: TGCGCCAGCGCACCGGGACAGTACCAAGAGACCCAGTACTTC; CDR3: CASAPGQYQETQYF
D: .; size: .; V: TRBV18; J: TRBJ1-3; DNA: TGTGCCAGCTCACCGACAGCGAACTCTGGAAACACCATATATTTT; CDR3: CASSPTANSGNTIYF
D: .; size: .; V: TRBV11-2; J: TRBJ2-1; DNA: TGTGCCAGCAGCTTAGAGCGGAGCTCCTACAATGAGCAGTTCTTC; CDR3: CASSLERSSYNEQFF